The clone carrying this T cell receptor (beta chain) was seen just once. No antigen is known for it. This sample stems from a study of T cell responses to AZD1222 COVID-19 vaccine. At the level of the study: Analyses pooled second doses at about 4 or about 12 weeks.

Study results and limitations: Only a handful of AZD1222 recipients, more than five in all, had baseline seropositivity. There were mostly white British donors and more females than males, and clonal diversity was possibly underestimated. An increase in Spike-specific TCR breadth and depth was observed after two AZD1222 doses.

Clones were sequenced by immunoSEQ multiplex PCR, and TCRdb holds only the in-frame ones, with some missing. This table holds 90,000 to 130,000 clones, around 83% found once. The germline V and J ends were trimmed by 2 bases and 2 bases, with 4 bases remaining between them. Per germline, CDR1 LNHDA and CDR2 SQIVND (reference sequence). This CDR3 is 13 amino acids long. Sequenced material: peripheral blood, taken on day 0 of AZD1222 vaccination. The chain joins TRBV19 to TRBJ2-1; the D is unclear. The TCR sequence derives from an adult in good health. CDR3 residues: CASSIPAYNEQFF. CDR3 in DNA: TGTGCCAGTAGTATACCAGCCTACAATGAGCAGTTCTTC.